The 5 T cell receptor beta chains given below trace back to one sample, sequenced in a study of regulatory T cells in long-lasting Graves disease. Regarding time point: newly diagnosed GD, antithyroid drugs for less than 3 months. There was RNA extracted from PBMCs, and the TCR library was made from it. The TCR beta library used iRepertoire HTBI primers with Arm-PCR amplification of CDR3. TCRdb re-called the multiplex PCR reads through MiXCR, storing one row per CDR3 protein. This sample has roughly 400,000 distinct CDR3 sequences, with over 14% found just once. These same records also appear under a second study, on T cells in Graves' hyperthyroidism and ophthalmopathy.

The specimen was peripheral blood mononuclear cells (PBMCs), collected at new diagnosis, from a patient treated with antithyroid drugs. The receptors stem from a woman aged 40 to 55 with Graves disease.

This clonotype has at least ten counts. The chain is built from TRBV12-3 or TRBV12-4 and TRBJ2-1; 8 bases are shared with TRBD2. The CDR3 contains 16 residues. Trimming removed 6 bases from V and 8 bases from J; junction bases left unmatched: 15. CDR3 in DNA: TGTGCCAGCAGGGGCGGTTTGAGCGGGAGAAGGGATGAGCAGTTCTTC. This gives the protein CASRGGLSGRRDEQFF.

The chain's CDR3 is CASKTSGTNTGELFF. CDR3 DNA sequence: TGCGCCAGCAAGACTAGCGGTACGAACACCGGGGAGCTGTTTTTT. The chain recombines TRBV10-2 with TRBJ2-2; TRBD2 matches 9 bases. The V and J ends lost 7 bases and 0 bases, in that order; junction bases with no gene match: 3. The CDR3 runs 15 residues. The germline CDR1 and CDR2 sequences are WSHSY and SAAADI.

This clonotype was found once. The chain has TRBV27 and TRBJ1-5; maybe TRBD1 (5 bases). Deletions cut 6 bases from V and 6 bases from J, with 18 bases between. This CDR3 is 15 amino acids long. CDR1 and CDR2 (germline): MNHEY, SMNVEV (reference sequence). CDR3 DNA sequence: TGTGCCAGCAGCCCCGGGGCTTCGCCGGGTCAGCCCCAGCATTTT. This gives the protein CASSPGASPGQPQHF.

This sequence joins TRBV19 and TRBJ2-1; D is uncertain. The CDR3 contains 14 residues. Germline V lookup: CDR1 LNHDA, CDR2 SQIVND (reference sequence). Trimming removed 3 bases at V and 5 bases at J, with 11 bases between. The CDR3 DNA reads TGTGCCAGTAGTATTCTGGGGATCCACAATGAGCAGTTCTTC. Translating it yields CASSILGIHNEQFF.

This clonotype showed up many times. This sequence joins TRBV30 and TRBJ2-4; TRBD2 matches 7 bases. Per the germline V gene, CDR1 is GTSNPN and CDR2 is SVGIG (reference sequence). Losses at the gene ends were 0 bases for V and 5 bases for J; bases not matched to a gene: 4. This CDR3 spans 14 amino acids. CDR3 region: CAWSVAGVQNIQYF. The CDR3 DNA reads as TGTGCCTGGAGTGTCGCGGGGGTGCAAAACATTCAGTACTTC.